The 30 T cell receptor beta chains reported below all come from one sample, sequenced in a study of blood T cell repertoires in COVID-19 (dated by TCRdb to 2020 to 2022). Library preparation used the immunoSEQ multiplex PCR assay. TCRdb mirrors the immuneACCESS table, restricted to in-frame sequences. Some clones are absent from its copies; in checked studies, under half trace to an unresolved V gene, and the reason for the others is unknown. Present in this sample are 150,000 to 200,000 clones, 86% of which were seen just once. Around 23% of the sample is held by the ten biggest clonotypes. Sample: PBMCs or T cells enriched from blood (not recorded which). All receptors derive from a woman aged 40 to 50 in a cohort exposed to, infected with or recovered from COVID-19 (not recorded which).

In its sample, this clone was seen a few times. This rearrangement joins TRBV27 to TRBJ2-7; 9 bases line up with TRBD2. The CDR3 is 14 amino acids. J lost 4 bases, V lost 6 bases, and 7 bases had no gene match. The V gene's germline CDR1 is MNHEY and CDR2 SMNVEV (reference sequence). The CDR3 sequence: CASRGPAGGYEQYF. The CDR3 DNA reads as TGTGCCAGCAGGGGCCCAGCGGGGGGATACGAGCAGTACTTC.

The chain links TRBV18 to TRBJ1-1; 8 bases map to TRBD1. V lost 3 bases and J lost 1; bases outside the gene matches: 10. CDR3 length: 17 residues. Per germline, CDR1 KGHSH and CDR2 LQKENI. The CDR3 reads CASSPVGQGLKNTEAFF. The CDR3 DNA is TGTGCCAGCTCACCGGTAGGACAGGGATTGAAGAACACTGAAGCTTTCTTT.

The J gene is TRBJ1-5, the V gene TRBV2, with D hard to call. CDR1 SNHLY and CDR2 FYNNEI come from the germline V gene. Trimming removed 4 bases at V and 2 bases at J, with 12 bases between. This CDR3 is built from 15 residues. CDR3 residues: CASSVDQRGNQPQHF. The CDR3 DNA reads as TGTGCCAGCAGTGTGGACCAGCGGGGCAATCAGCCCCAGCATTTT.

The chain couples TRBV27 to TRBJ2-1, with D possibly being TRBD2 (6 bases). The V and J ends lost 0 bases and 9 bases respectively, with 21 bases between them. The length of the CDR3 is 17 residues. The germline gives CDR1 MNHEY, CDR2 SMNVEV (reference sequence). CDR3 DNA sequence: TGTGCCAGCAGTTTATCGTTGACTAGATTAGGCGGAGGTGAGCAGTTCTTC. It is translated as CASSLSLTRLGGGEQFF.

Turning to this clone: Compared with germline, one end of the junction differs, possibly owing to a read error. The chain links TRBV28 to TRBJ1-2; D perhaps matches TRBD1 (5 bases). The CDR3 has 14 residues. Germline V gene lookup returns CDR1 MDHEN and CDR2 SYDVKM. CDR3 bases: TGTGCCAGCAGCTTATGGACACCAGGTCAGGGCTACACCTTC. This translates into CASSLWTPGQGYTF.

The rearrangement uses TRBV7-8 and TRBJ1-6; D gene uncertain. CDR1 and CDR2 from the germline V gene are SGHVS and FQNEAQ. Trimming removed 0 bases at V and 8 bases at J, with 17 bases between. CDR3 length: 17 amino acids. In DNA form, the CDR3 reads TGTGCCAGCAGCTTAGCCAGTTCGGCAGGTTCTTATTCACCCCTCCACTTT. It encodes CASSLASSAGSYSPLHF.

J is TRBJ1-2 and V is TRBV7-2; a weak D match, TRBD1 (6 bases). V gave up 3 bases and J gave up 3 bases, with 14 bases separating them. This CDR3 spans 15 amino acids. Per the germline V gene, CDR1 is SGHTA and CDR2 is FQGNSA. CDR3 loop: CASSFGQNPYYGYTF. For the CDR3, the DNA is TGTGCCAGCAGCTTTGGACAGAATCCCTACTATGGCTACACCTTC. The entire variable domain, with the rest obtained from reference TRBV7-2 and TRBJ1-2, is as follows: GAGVSQSPSNKVTEKGKDVELRCDPISGHTALYWYRQSLGQGLEFLIYFQGNSAPDKSGLPSDRFSAERTGGSVSTLTIQRTQQEDSAVYLCASSFGQNPYYGYTFGSGTRLTVV.

The V and J genes are TRBV11-3 and TRBJ2-7; 8 positions agree with TRBD1. CDR1 SGHNT and CDR2 YENEEA come from the germline V gene. The J segment lost 5 bases and the V segment lost 5 bases, leaving 8 bases of the junction unmatched. The CDR3 runs to 14 residues. CDR3 in DNA: TGTGCCAGCAGCGACAGGGGAACGTCCCACGAGCAGTACTTC. As protein: CASSDRGTSHEQYF.

This chain joins TRBV29-1 and TRBJ1-1; D possibly corresponds to TRBD1 (5 bases). Looked up from germline, CDR1 is SQVTM and CDR2 is ANQGSEA. Between the trimmed V and J ends, which lost 3 bases and 6 bases, there was a span of 11 bases. The CDR3 spans 12 residues. The CDR3 DNA reads TGCAGCGTTGACTTGTGGGGCCCTGAAGCTTTCTTT. It specifies CSVDLWGPEAFF.

The chain employs TRBV14 and TRBJ2-6, with unresolved D. The germline CDR1 and CDR2 sequences are SGHDN and FVKESK. There are 18 residues in the CDR3. V shed 0 bases and J shed 0 bases, with 12 bases lying between them. Here the CDR3 reads CASSQDRPGSSGANVLTF. The CDR3 bases are TGTGCCAGCAGCCAAGATCGGCCAGGCAGCTCTGGGGCCAACGTCCTGACTTTC.

This clone is a singleton in its sample. The chain joins TRBV5-1 to TRBJ1-3; D is perhaps TRBD1 (6 bases). Germline lookup yields CDR1 SGHRS and CDR2 YFSETQ. CDR3 size: 15 residues. The V end was cut by 6 bases, the J end by 0 bases, with 13 bases between. CDR3 in DNA: TGCGCCAGCACCTCGGGACACCACTCTGGAAACACCATATATTTT. Translating it yields CASTSGHHSGNTIYF.

The chain uses TRBV10-3 and TRBJ2-3; D is unresolved. This CDR3 spans 14 amino acids. Deletions cut 2 bases from V and 0 bases from J, with 6 bases between. Germline loops: CDR1 ENHRY, CDR2 SYGVKD. CDR3 amino acids: CAISEVSSTDTQYF. The CDR3 DNA follows: TGTGCCATCAGTGAGGTATCTAGCACAGATACGCAGTATTTT.

V is TRBV24-1 and J is TRBJ2-1; D unclear. CDR3 length: 14 residues. Germline V gene sequence: CDR1 KGHDR, CDR2 SFDVKD. The ends were cut back, 0 bases at V and 7 bases at J, with 9 bases in the middle. The CDR3 region is CATSDLLAGNEQFF. As DNA, the CDR3 is TGTGCCACCAGTGATTTGCTTGCCGGGAATGAGCAGTTCTTC.

This clone turned up a few times. For the CDR3, the DNA is TGTGCCAGCACCGGCGACAGGCTCTATGGCTACACCTTC. Amino acid sequence: CASTGDRLYGYTF. This rearrangement joins TRBV27 to TRBJ1-2; tentative D call: TRBD1 (6 bases). The V end lost 7 bases, the J end lost 4 bases, and 13 bases lay between the germline ends. CDR1 is MNHEY and CDR2 is SMNVEV in the germline V gene (reference sequence). The CDR3 loop spans 13 amino acids.

This rearrangement joins TRBV14 to TRBJ1-1; D may be TRBD1 (5 bases). Deletions cut 3 bases from V and 0 bases from J, with 11 bases between. CDR3 length equals 15 residues. CDR1 and CDR2 (germline): SGHDN, FVKESK. The CDR3 nucleotides are TGTGCCAGCAGCCAGAGTCGGGGGGTGAACACTGAAGCTTTCTTT. This encodes CASSQSRGVNTEAFF.

V and J are TRBV13 and TRBJ2-7; TRBD1 agrees at 10 bases. CDR1 and CDR2 (germline): PRHDT, FYEKMQ (reference sequence). The CDR3 sequence is 15 residues long. Losses at the gene ends were 5 bases for V and 0 bases for J; bases not matched to a gene: 4. The CDR3 DNA follows: TGTGCCAGCAGCGCGGACAGGGGGAGCTCCTACGAGCAGTACTTC. Protein sequence: CASSADRGSSYEQYF.

The V call is TRBV9, the J call TRBJ1-2; 7 nucleotides align to TRBD1. In germline, CDR1 is SGDLS, CDR2 YYNGEE. The CDR3 length is 16 residues. The J segment lost 4 bases and the V segment lost 3 bases, leaving 12 bases of the junction unmatched. CDR3 sequence (DNA): TGTGCCAGCAGCGGGCCGGGACAGACCTTTGTCTATGGCTACACCTTC. This encodes CASSGPGQTFVYGYTF.

The chain has TRBV19 and TRBJ1-2, with D possibly being TRBD1 (6 bases). Germline loops: CDR1 LNHDA, CDR2 SQIVND (reference sequence). The CDR3 covers 15 residues. Deletions cut 6 bases from V and 1 base from J, with 15 bases between. CDR3 region: CASRWGPQSNYGYTF. As DNA, the CDR3 is TGTGCCAGTAGATGGGGGCCCCAGAGTAACTATGGCTACACCTTC.

The chain is built from TRBV10-2 and TRBJ2-7, with TRBD2 matching over 10 bases. V shed 6 bases, J shed 2 bases, and the junction held 4 bases outside the gene matches. Looked up from germline, CDR1 is WSHSY and CDR2 is SAAADI. This CDR3 comprises 14 residues. The CDR3 here is CASRRLAGTYEQYF. Here the CDR3 DNA reads TGCGCCAGCAGAAGACTAGCGGGTACCTACGAGCAGTACTTC.

The chain recombines TRBV11-3 with TRBJ1-2, with D perhaps matching TRBD1 (6 bases). Between the trimmed V and J ends, which lost 5 bases and 13 bases, there was a span of 20 bases. CDR3 size: 13 residues. Germline V gene data show CDR1 as SGHNT and CDR2 as YENEEA. The CDR3 DNA follows: TGTGCCAGCAGCCTGATCTACGGACAGCTCAGCACCTTC. As protein: CASSLIYGQLSTF.

The chain recombines TRBV7-2 with TRBJ2-7, with 9 bases that match TRBD2. Germline trimming cut 0 bases from V and 4 bases from J; bases unmatched to any gene: 13. CDR1 and CDR2 from the germline V gene are SGHTA and FQGNSA. This CDR3 has 18 residues. The CDR3 nucleotides read TGTGCCAGCAGCTTAGCGCTAATGCGGGAGGGCAACCAATACGAGCAGTACTTC. Translation: CASSLALMREGNQYEQYF.

This clone showed up many times. The rearrangement links TRBV5-4 to TRBJ1-2; TRBD1 matches at 9 bases. Germline V gene data show CDR1 as SGHNT and CDR2 as YYREEE (reference sequence). CDR3 size: 17 residues. V was pared by 0 bases and J by 7 bases, with 13 bases of the junction left unmatched. The CDR3 DNA reads as TGTGCCAGCAGCTTGGCACGGGGACAGGGCATTTTCGGTGGCTACACCTTC. Translated: CASSLARGQGIFGGYTF.

This sequence joins TRBV9 and TRBJ2-7; 9 bases map to TRBD2. The V and J ends lost 3 bases and 0 bases, in that order; junction bases with no gene match: 10. The germline V gene has CDR1 SGDLS and CDR2 YYNGEE. The CDR3 extends over 17 amino acids. The DNA of the CDR3 is TGTGCCAGCAGCGATCAGCTTCTAGCGGGGAACTCCTACGAGCAGTACTTC. Protein product: CASSDQLLAGNSYEQYF. Full variable domain (outside the CDR3, taken from reference TRBV9 and TRBJ2-7): DSGVTQTPKHLITATGQRVTLRCSPRSGDLSVYWYQQSLDQGLQFLIQYYNGEERAKGNILERFSAQQFPDLHSELNLSSLELGDSALYFCASSDQLLAGNSYEQYFGPGTRLTVT.

The chain carries TRBV7-9 and TRBJ2-7, with 8 bases identical to TRBD1. CDR1 and CDR2 from the germline V gene are SEHNR and FQNEAQ (reference sequence). With 0 bases clipped from V and 1 base from J, the junction kept 5 bases outside the gene matches. The CDR3 is made up of 16 amino acids. CDR3 DNA: TGTGCCAGCAGCTTAGCGACAGGGGCCCTATCCTACGAGCAGTACTTC. It codes for CASSLATGALSYEQYF.

The chain couples TRBV5-1 to TRBJ2-5, with 13 bases aligning to TRBD2. J was trimmed by 6 bases and V by 1 base; bases with no gene match: 9. The CDR3 is made up of 17 amino acids. From germline, CDR1 is SGHRS and CDR2 YFSETQ. CDR3 sequence: CASSLILAGGQTKTQYF. CDR3 coding DNA: TGCGCCAGCAGCTTGATACTAGCGGGGGGGCAAACGAAGACCCAGTACTTC.

V is TRBV19 and J is TRBJ1-2; tentative D call: TRBD1 (5 bases). The V end was cut by 5 bases, the J end by 5 bases, with 15 bases between. There are 14 residues in the CDR3. Germline lookup yields CDR1 LNHDA and CDR2 SQIVND (reference sequence). Here the CDR3 DNA reads TGTGCCAGTAGTGGGGCGGTATTGAGTTATGGCTACACCTTC. This encodes CASSGAVLSYGYTF.

This chain links TRBV13 with TRBJ2-5; D unclear. The V gene lost 1 base and the J gene lost 4 bases, with 10 bases spanning the gap. The length of the CDR3 is 14 residues. Per the germline V gene, CDR1 is PRHDT and CDR2 is FYEKMQ (reference sequence). This chain's CDR3 is CASSLATAAETQYF. CDR3 nucleotides: TGTGCCAGCAGCTTAGCGACGGCGGCAGAGACCCAGTACTTC.

The chain recombines TRBV7-8 with TRBJ1-2; TRBD1 is a possible D gene (5 bases). Trimming left V 2 bases short and J 6 bases short, with 10 bases between. Per germline, CDR1 SGHVS and CDR2 FQNEAQ. The CDR3 spans 13 residues. The CDR3 DNA reads TGTGCCAGCAGCTTATTTGCAGGGAATGGCTACACCTTC. Its translation is CASSLFAGNGYTF.

V is TRBV13 and J is TRBJ2-1; 10 bases map to TRBD2. The CDR3 is 16 residues long. CDR1 is PRHDT and CDR2 is FYEKMQ in the germline V gene (reference sequence). The ends lost 1 base at V and 10 bases at J; junction bases unmatched: 10. This CDR3 reads CASSLVKREGQGEQFF. The CDR3 bases are TGTGCCAGCAGCTTAGTAAAGCGGGAGGGCCAGGGAGAGCAGTTCTTC.

The chain joins TRBV5-1 to TRBJ2-7; tentative D call: TRBD1 (5 bases). The V end was cut by 1 base, the J end by 4 bases, with 12 bases between. The CDR3 sequence is 14 residues long. Germline values: CDR1 SGHRS, CDR2 YFSETQ. The DNA of the CDR3 is TGCGCCAGCAGCTTGCGGGCCAGGGTGTACGAGCAGTACTTC. Translation gives CASSLRARVYEQYF.